This T cell receptor beta chain was recorded in a study of radiation and T cells in renal cell carcinoma. The method was immunoSEQ multiplex PCR; TCRdb's version includes in-frame clones alone and lacks a portion of them. The sample records around 170,000 clones, roughly 90% being singletons. This CDR3 has 14 residues. Germline V CDR1 and CDR2: SGHTA, FQGNSA. V was trimmed by 5 bases and J by 10 bases, leaving 17 bases between them. Points from the study as a whole: Pretreatment tumor biopsies were lacking, so baseline clonotypes are unknown.

Remarks on this clone: Antigen specificity is unknown.

Time point indicated: blood 4 weeks post-SBRT, at nephrectomy. Treatment here: 15 Gy SBRT to primary tumor, nephrectomy 4 weeks later. Nephrectomy followed 15 Gy stereotactic body radiation by 4 weeks. The chain couples TRBV7-2 to TRBJ2-2; TRBD1 is a possible D gene (5 bases). This TCR derives from a woman aged 50 to 65 with renal cell carcinoma. The specimen was blood, collected from a patient whose treatment included radiotherapy and nephrectomy. The CDR3 DNA follows: TGTGCCAGCAGCGCGGACCCAGGGATCACGGAGCTGTTTTTT. Translated, it gives CASSADPGITELFF.